The T cell receptor (beta chain) described here comes from a study of tumor and adjacent non-tumor tissue in lung cancer. Study as a whole: Patients were aged roughly 30 to 76, ten or so men and about 5 women, stage I to III.

This sample's RNA came from whole unsorted tissue. With respect to this clonotype: The junction does not match germline at one end; this may be a read error.

Three rounds of nested PCR, following a modified ARM-PCR protocol, produced the TCRbeta library. TCRdb reprocessed the multiplex PCR reads via MiXCR and lists one record per CDR3 protein. The sample has around 66,000 distinct CDR3 sequences, roughly 72% seen once; the top ten hold roughly 27%. The CDR3 covers 16 residues. CDR1 is SGHNT, CDR2 YYREEE, per germline (reference sequence). This receptor was obtained from a man aged 55 to 70 with non-small cell lung cancer. Sequencing input: lung tumor tissue. The rearrangement joins TRBV5-4 to TRBJ2-3; a weak D match, TRBD2 (5 bases). The CDR3 region is CTSKPIEREPGDTQYF. CDR3 DNA sequence: TGTACCAGCAAGCCTATCGAGAGGGAGCCGGGAGATACGCAGTATTTT.